One and the same sample provided the 15 T cell receptor beta chains below, sequenced in a study of cytomegalovirus exposure and HLA in healthy donors. Primers: 60 Vbeta forward and 13 Jbeta reverse. Method: immunoSEQ multiplex PCR; TCRdb's copy keeps in-frame clones and lacks some. Of about 160,000 clones in the sample, about 80% were seen once. The sequenced sample was PBMCs. These TCRs come from a young man in good health and CMV-seropositive.

The J gene is TRBJ1-1, the V gene TRBV6-5; tentative D call: TRBD1 (5 bases). Trimming removed 0 bases from V and 5 bases from J, with 10 bases in between. The CDR3 consists of 14 residues. The V gene's germline CDR1 is MNHEY and CDR2 SVGAGI. The CDR3 reads CASSYSAGGTEAFF. The CDR3, as DNA: TGTGCCAGCAGTTACTCTGCGGGGGGTACTGAAGCTTTCTTT.

The CDR3 nucleotides are TGTGCCAGTAGTCTAGGACTTAATCAGCCCCAGCATTTT. Translating gives CASSLGLNQPQHF. The chain links TRBV19 to TRBJ1-5; D ambiguous. This CDR3 region has 13 residues. The germline gives CDR1 LNHDA, CDR2 SQIVND (reference sequence). V was trimmed by 5 bases and J by 4 bases, leaving 9 bases between them.

The chain uses TRBV19 and TRBJ1-4, with D tentatively TRBD1 (5 bases). The CDR3 contains 14 residues. Germline CDR1 reads LNHDA; CDR2 reads SQIVND (reference sequence). The V end lost 3 bases, the J end lost 7 bases, and 12 bases lay between the germline ends. This CDR3 is CASSMIGVGEKLFF. The CDR3 nucleotides read TGTGCCAGTAGTATGATAGGGGTTGGTGAAAAACTGTTTTTT.

This clone was observed once. The chain's CDR3 is CASSLTAGNTEAFF. CDR3 nucleotide sequence: TGCGCCAGCAGCTTGACGGCAGGGAACACTGAAGCTTTCTTT. The chain is built from TRBV5-1 and TRBJ1-1; D is ambiguous. The CDR3 covers 14 residues. Germline CDR1 reads SGHRS; CDR2 reads YFSETQ. Between the trimmed V and J ends, which lost 1 base and 1 base, there was a span of 8 bases.

The chain recombines TRBV19 with TRBJ1-5; 7 nucleotides line up with TRBD1. Per the germline V gene, CDR1 is LNHDA and CDR2 is SQIVND (reference sequence). V trimming: 6 bases; J trimming: 12 bases; junction bases outside the gene matches: 8. The CDR3 has 12 residues. The CDR3 coding sequence is TGTGCCAGTAGAGGGGACAGCAGGATCCAGCATTTT. This encodes CASRGDSRIQHF.

The genes are TRBV14 and TRBJ2-1; the D gene is possibly TRBD2 (6 bases). Germline loops: CDR1 SGHDN, CDR2 FVKESK. Trimming shortened V by 1 base and J by 2 bases, and 12 bases separated the two germline ends. This CDR3 is built from 16 residues. In nucleotides, the CDR3 is TGTGCCAGCAGCCAAGCGAGACTAGACCCCTACAATGAGCAGTTCTTC. Translating it yields CASSQARLDPYNEQFF.

J is TRBJ2-7 and V is TRBV20-1; possibly TRBD2 for D (6 bases). The CDR3 runs 11 residues. Trimming pared 5 bases from V and 4 bases from J, leaving 9 bases between. CDR1 and CDR2 (germline): DFQATT, SNEGSKA (reference sequence). CDR3 sequence (DNA): TGCAGTGCTGGAGGGGCATACGAGCAGTACTTC. It encodes CSAGGAYEQYF.

The chain joins TRBV13 to TRBJ2-7, with 7 bases identical to TRBD1. Germline CDR1 PRHDT, CDR2 FYEKMQ (reference sequence). The CDR3 is made up of 17 amino acids. The V and J ends lost 5 bases and 10 bases, in that order; junction bases with no gene match: 23. The CDR3 nucleotides read TGTGCCAGCAGCCCAAGAGGGAGACAGGGCGTACTTTACGGCCAGTACTTC. Translation: CASSPRGRQGVLYGQYF.

The chain couples TRBV5-1 to TRBJ2-7; TRBD1 aligns across 9 bases. The V gene end was trimmed by 4 bases and the J gene end by 4 bases; junction bases not matched to a gene: 9. The V gene's germline CDR1 is SGHRS and CDR2 YFSETQ. The CDR3 totals 15 residues. Written as DNA, the CDR3 is TGCGCCAGCAGCCCAGGTGGGACAGGGACTTACGAGCAGTACTTC. Protein sequence: CASSPGGTGTYEQYF.

The V and J genes are TRBV4-1 and TRBJ2-7; TRBD2 aligns across 7 bases. V was pared by 1 base and J by 3 bases, with 9 bases of the junction left unmatched. The CDR3 extends over 16 amino acids. Germline V gives CDR1 MGHRA, CDR2 YSYEKL. Here the CDR3 reads CASSQGIQRGVYEQYF. As DNA, the CDR3 is TGCGCCAGCAGCCAAGGTATCCAGCGGGGCGTCTACGAGCAGTACTTC.

The chain joins TRBV7-2 to TRBJ2-7; the D is unclear. From germline, CDR1 is SGHTA and CDR2 FQGNSA. Trimming removed 7 bases from V and 1 base from J, with 5 bases in between. The CDR3 spans 11 residues. The CDR3 coding sequence is TGTGCCAGCACCAGGTCCTACGAGCAGTACTTC. Protein: CASTRSYEQYF.

V usage is TRBV4-1 and J usage is TRBJ2-7; tentative D call: TRBD2 (5 bases). In germline, CDR1 is MGHRA, CDR2 YSYEKL. V lost 3 bases to trimming and J lost 3 bases, with 15 bases between them. The CDR3 spans 15 residues. This CDR3 is CASSHALGAVYEQYF. The CDR3 nucleotides are TGCGCCAGCAGCCATGCGTTAGGAGCGGTCTACGAGCAGTACTTC.

This clone was recorded a few times. The chain couples TRBV4-3 to TRBJ1-2, with D perhaps TRBD1 (5 bases). This CDR3 has 14 residues. Germline loops: CDR1 LGHNA, CDR2 YSLEER. Between the trimmed V and J ends, which lost 1 base and 7 bases, there was a span of 13 bases. CDR3 nucleotides: TGCGCCAGCAGCCAAGTCCCTCGTCAGGGTGGCTACACCTTC. Its protein product is CASSQVPRQGGYTF.

The chain is built from TRBV7-9 and TRBJ1-2; a possible D gene is TRBD1 (5 bases). V lost 1 base and J 5 bases, leaving 11 bases between the germline ends. CDR1 is SEHNR and CDR2 is FQNEAQ in the germline V gene (reference sequence). This CDR3 has 14 residues. This chain's CDR3 is CASSLGEGAYGYTF. The DNA for the CDR3 is TGTGCCAGCAGCTTAGGCGAAGGGGCGTATGGCTACACCTTC. Based on the CDR3 plus reference TRBV7-9 and TRBJ1-2, the full variable domain is DTGVSQNPRHKITKRGQNVTFRCDPISEHNRLYWYRQTLGQGPEFLTYFQNEAQLEKSRLLSDRFSAERPKGSFSTLEIQRTEQGDSAMYLCASSLGEGAYGYTFGSGTRLTVV.

This clone came up a few times. The J gene is TRBJ2-7, the V gene TRBV6-5, with 9 nucleotides matching TRBD1. Germline assignment: CDR1 MNHEY and CDR2 SVGAGI. This CDR3 has 15 residues. V was clipped by 8 bases and J by 4 bases; unmatched bases: 12. The CDR3 coding sequence is TGTGCCAGCGGAGGAAAGACAGGGGGTGCATACGAGCAGTACTTC. Its translation: CASGGKTGGAYEQYF.